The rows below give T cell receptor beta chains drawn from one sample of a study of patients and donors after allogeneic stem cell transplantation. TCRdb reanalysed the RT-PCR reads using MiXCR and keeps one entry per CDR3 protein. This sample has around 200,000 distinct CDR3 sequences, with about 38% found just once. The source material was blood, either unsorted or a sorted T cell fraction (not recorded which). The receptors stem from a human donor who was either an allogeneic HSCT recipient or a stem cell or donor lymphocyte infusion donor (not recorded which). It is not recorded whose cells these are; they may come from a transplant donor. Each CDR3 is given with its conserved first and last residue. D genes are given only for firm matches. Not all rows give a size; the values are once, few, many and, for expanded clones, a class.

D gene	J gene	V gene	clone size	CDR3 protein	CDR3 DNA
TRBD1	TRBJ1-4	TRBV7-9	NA	CASSLEQGLNEKLFF	TGTGCCAGCAGCTTAGAACAGGGGCTGAATGAAAAACTGTTTTTT
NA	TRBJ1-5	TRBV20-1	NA	CSARAAQGNQPQHF	TGCAGTGCTAGGGCCGCCCAAGGCAATCAGCCCCAGCATTTT
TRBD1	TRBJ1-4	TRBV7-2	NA	CASSSKGGTAEKLFF	TGTGCCAGCAGCTCCAAAGGAGGGACAGCAGAAAAACTGTTTTTT
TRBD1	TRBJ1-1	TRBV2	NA	CASSGTGSPSTEAFF	TGTGCCAGCTCAGGGACAGGGAGCCCAAGCACTGAAGCTTTCTTT
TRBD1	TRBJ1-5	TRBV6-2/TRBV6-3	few	CASTTGEVQPQHF	TGTGCCAGCACTACAGGGGAGGTTCAGCCCCAGCATTTT
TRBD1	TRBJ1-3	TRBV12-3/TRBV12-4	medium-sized	CASSIKRGRRGNTIYF	TGTGCCAGCTCTATCAAGAGGGGGCGCCGCGGGAACACCATATATTTT
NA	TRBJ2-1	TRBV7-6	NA	CASSLAHGINEQFF	TGTGCCAGCAGCTTAGCACACGGGATCAATGAGCAGTTCTTC
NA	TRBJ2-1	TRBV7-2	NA	CASSRDHSYNEQFF	TGTGCCAGCAGTCGGGACCACTCCTACAATGAGCAGTTCTTC
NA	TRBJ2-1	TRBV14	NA	CASSQGPRTVMHEQFF	TGTGCCAGCAGCCAAGGCCCCCGGACAGTTATGCATGAGCAGTTCTTC
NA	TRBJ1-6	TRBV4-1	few	CASSQIGGRGIYNSPLHF	TGCGCCAGCAGCCAAATTGGAGGCAGGGGCATTTATAATTCACCCCTCCACTTT
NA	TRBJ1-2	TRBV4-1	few	CASSPGRGSGGYTF	TGCGCCAGCAGCCCTGGGAGGGGCTCGGGAGGCTACACCTTC
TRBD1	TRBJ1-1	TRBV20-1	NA	CSARGWRGQGSFANTEAFF	TGCAGTGCTAGAGGGTGGAGGGGACAGGGAAGTTTTGCGAACACTGAAGCTTTCTTT
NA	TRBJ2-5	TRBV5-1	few	CASSLRLRETQYF	TGCGCCAGCAGCTTGAGACTGCGGGAGACCCAGTACTTC
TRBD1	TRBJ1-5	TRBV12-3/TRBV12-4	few	CASSLITGTGVVEPQHF	TGTGCCAGCAGCCTGATAACCGGGACAGGGGTTGTCGAGCCCCAGCATTTT
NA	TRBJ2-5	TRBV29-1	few	CSVTQETQYF	TGCAGCGTCACGCAAGAGACCCAGTACTTC
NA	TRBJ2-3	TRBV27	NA	CASTQPSGLRFDLQYF	TGTGCCAGCACCCAACCCTCGGGACTGAGGTTTGACTTGCAGTATTTT
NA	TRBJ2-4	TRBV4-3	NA	CASSPNQQGGIQYF	TGCGCCAGCAGCCCAAACCAACAGGGAGGCATTCAGTACTTC
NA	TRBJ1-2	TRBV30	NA	CAWSHTPTGYGYTF	TGTGCCTGGAGTCACACCCCGACGGGCTATGGCTACACCTTC
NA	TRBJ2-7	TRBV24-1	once	CATSVSEFGEQYF	TGTGCCACCAGTGTGTCGGAGTTCGGCGAGCAGTACTTC
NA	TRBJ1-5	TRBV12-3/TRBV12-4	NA	CASSLNREPFQPQHF	TGTGCCAGCAGTTTAAACCGGGAGCCGTTTCAGCCCCAGCATTTT
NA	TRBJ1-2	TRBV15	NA	CATSSGFFRGYTF	TGTGCCACCAGCAGTGGATTTTTCAGGGGCTACACCTTC
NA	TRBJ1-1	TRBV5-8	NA	CASSLVRRPSTEAFF	TGTGCCAGCAGCTTGGTCCGGCGCCCGAGCACTGAAGCTTTCTTT
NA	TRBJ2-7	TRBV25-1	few	CASRQNYEQYF	TGTGCCAGCAGACAGAACTACGAGCAGTACTTC
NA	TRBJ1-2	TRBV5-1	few	CASSFLGEEYGYTF	TGCGCCAGCAGCTTCTTGGGCGAGGAGTACGGCTACACCTTC
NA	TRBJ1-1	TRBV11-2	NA	CASSSHTEAFF	TGTGCCAGCAGCTCCCACACTGAAGCTTTCTTT
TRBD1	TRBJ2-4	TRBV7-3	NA	CASSPEQGPGAKNIQYF	TGTGCCAGCAGCCCGGAACAGGGGCCAGGTGCCAAAAACATTCAGTACTTC
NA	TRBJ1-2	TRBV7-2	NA	CASSLGGVFGYTF	TGTGCCAGCAGCTTAGGCGGGGTGTTTGGCTACACCTTC
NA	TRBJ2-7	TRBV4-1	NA	CASSTLVGRSYEQYF	TGCGCCAGCAGTACCCTTGTCGGACGGAGCTACGAGCAGTACTTC
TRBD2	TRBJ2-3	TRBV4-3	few	CASSQGLAGTDTQYF	TGCGCCAGCAGCCAAGGACTAGCGGGGACAGATACGCAGTATTTT
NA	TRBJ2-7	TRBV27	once	CASSLKSWGHEQYF	TGTGCCAGCAGTTTAAAGTCTTGGGGACACGAGCAGTACTTC
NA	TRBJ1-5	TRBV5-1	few	CASSLEPGQPQHF	TGCGCCAGCAGCTTGGAACCGGGGCAGCCCCAGCATTTT
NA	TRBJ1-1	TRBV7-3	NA	CASSLSGEDTEAFF	TGTGCCAGCAGCTTATCAGGGGAGGACACTGAAGCTTTCTTT
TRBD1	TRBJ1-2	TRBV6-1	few	CASTPGRTGNYGYTF	TGTGCCAGCACCCCAGGCCGGACAGGGAACTATGGCTACACCTTC
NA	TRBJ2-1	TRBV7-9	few	CASSFEAAYNEQFF	TGTGCCAGCAGCTTTGAAGCCGCATACAATGAGCAGTTCTTC
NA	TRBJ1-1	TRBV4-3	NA	CASSQGRWDEAFF	TGCGCCAGCAGCCAAGGCAGGTGGGATGAAGCTTTCTTT
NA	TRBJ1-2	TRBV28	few	CASLRPQNTYGYTF	TGTGCCAGCTTGCGGCCACAGAACACCTATGGCTACACCTTC
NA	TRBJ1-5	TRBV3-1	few	CASSQGGGPLGNQPQHF	TGTGCCAGCAGCCAAGGCGGGGGGCCCCTTGGCAATCAGCCCCAGCATTTT
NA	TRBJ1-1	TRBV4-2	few	CASSQEGDTEAFF	TGTGCCAGCAGCCAAGAAGGAGACACTGAAGCTTTCTTT
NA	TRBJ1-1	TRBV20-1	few	CSASWDTEAFF	TGCAGTGCTAGTTGGGACACTGAAGCTTTCTTT
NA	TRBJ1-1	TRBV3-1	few	CASSQDRRLNTEAFF	TGTGCCAGCAGCCAAGATCGCAGGTTGAACACTGAAGCTTTCTTT
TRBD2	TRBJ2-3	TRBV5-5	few	CASSLRRTRSLDTQYF	TGTGCCAGCAGCTTGCGAAGGACTAGGTCCTTAGATACGCAGTATTTT
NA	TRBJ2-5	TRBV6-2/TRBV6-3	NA	CASSFSLGRSHQETQYF	TGTGCCAGCAGCTTTTCTCTGGGCAGAAGCCATCAAGAGACCCAGTACTTC
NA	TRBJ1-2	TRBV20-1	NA	CSARVARSYGYTF	TGCAGTGCTAGAGTGGCGAGGTCCTATGGCTACACCTTC
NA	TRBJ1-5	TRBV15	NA	CATGQGNQPQHF	TGTGCCACCGGGCAGGGAAATCAGCCCCAGCATTTT
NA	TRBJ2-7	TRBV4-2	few	CASSQARLGYEQYF	TGTGCCAGCAGCCAAGCCCGCCTCGGGTACGAGCAGTACTTC
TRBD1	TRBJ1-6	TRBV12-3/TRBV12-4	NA	CASSLYGQGYSNSPLHF	TGTGCCAGCAGTTTATACGGACAGGGGTATAGTAATTCACCCCTCCACTTT
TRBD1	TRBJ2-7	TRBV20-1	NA	CSAYPGQGFAHEQYF	TGCAGTGCCTACCCGGGACAGGGGTTTGCCCACGAGCAGTACTTC
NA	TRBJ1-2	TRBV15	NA	CATSRDRGFGYTF	TGTGCCACCAGCAGAGATCGGGGATTCGGCTACACCTTC
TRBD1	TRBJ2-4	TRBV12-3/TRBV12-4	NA	CASSSDRDLAKNIQYF	TGTGCCAGCAGTTCCGACAGGGACCTAGCCAAAAACATTCAGTACTTC
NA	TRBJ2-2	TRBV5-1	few	CASSLPGRVDGELFF	TGCGCCAGCAGCTTGCCGGGGAGAGTAGACGGGGAGCTGTTTTTT
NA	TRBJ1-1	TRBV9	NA	CASSEGNWGTEAFF	TGTGCCAGCAGCGAAGGGAATTGGGGCACTGAAGCTTTCTTT
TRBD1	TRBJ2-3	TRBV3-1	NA	CASSRNPGQVIPDTQYF	TGTGCCAGCAGCCGCAATCCGGGACAGGTAATTCCAGATACGCAGTATTTT
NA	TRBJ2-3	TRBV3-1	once	CASSAAGTSADTQYF	TGTGCCAGCAGCGCCGCCGGGACCTCGGCAGATACGCAGTATTTT